This record looks at one TCR beta chain sequence and its context. This sample stems from a study of response to subunit inactivated influenza vaccine. TCRdb used MiXCR to reprocess the RT-PCR reads, holding one entry per CDR3 protein. Of some 800,000 distinct CDR3 sequences listed, around 20% are singletons. The CDR3 extends over 14 amino acids. The germline CDR1 and CDR2 sequences are ENHRY and SYGVKD. V lost 7 bases to trimming and J lost 2 bases; unmatched junction nucleotides: 6. V usage is TRBV10-3 and J usage is TRBJ2-3; the match to TRBD2 covers 7 bases. The TCR comes from a middle-aged man who received an inactivated influenza vaccine. The source material was PBMCs from blood, sampled more than 4 days after vaccination. The CDR3 reads CAITSLADTDTQYF. The CDR3, as DNA: TGTGCCATCACTTCCCTAGCGGACACAGATACGCAGTATTTT.